The rows below give T cell receptor beta chains drawn from one sample of a study of T-cell reconstitution after alpha-beta-depleted transplantation in children. From the PCR reads, TCRdb called clonotypes with MiXCR, one entry per CDR3 protein. In the table there are 75,000 to 90,000 distinct CDR3 sequences, 11% to 15% of which are singletons. This specimen consisted of PBMCs, mostly from graft donor cells, obtained 180 days after TCRalphabeta/CD19-depleted stem cell transplant. The receptor source for this set is a male patient aged 2 to 9 who had a stem cell transplant for acute lymphoblastic leukemia, so the T cells may come from the graft donor. CDR3s include the opening cysteine and the closing phenylalanine or tryptophan. Fields, in order: CDR3 protein, CDR3 DNA, D gene, J gene, clone size, V gene. A D gene is named only where the DNA matches it firmly. The size entry is marked missing in some rows and otherwise reads once, few, many or a size class.

CASSLGGKGTYEQYF | TGTGCCAGCAGCTTAGGAGGGAAAGGTACCTACGAGCAGTACTTC | - | TRBJ2-7 | few | TRBV7-3
CASSLGTGDHYEQYF | TGTGCCAGCTCACTCGGGACAGGGGACCACTACGAGCAGTACTTC | TRBD1 | TRBJ2-7 | few | TRBV18
CASSLWGGSEAFF | TGTGCCAGCAGTTTATGGGGGGGAAGTGAAGCTTTCTTT | - | TRBJ1-1 | - | TRBV27
CATSRDQGRYLGETQYF | TGTGCCACCAGCAGAGATCAGGGCCGATACTTGGGAGAGACCCAGTACTTC | - | TRBJ2-5 | - | TRBV15
CASSLGRRGRVYEQYF | TGTGCCAGCAGTTTGGGGAGAAGGGGGCGAGTTTACGAGCAGTACTTC | TRBD1 | TRBJ2-7 | - | TRBV27
CSARENRLAVYNEQFF | TGCAGTGCTAGAGAAAATAGACTAGCGGTCTACAATGAGCAGTTCTTC | TRBD2 | TRBJ2-1 | - | TRBV20-1
CATAQGANEQFF | TGTGCCACAGCACAGGGAGCCAATGAGCAGTTCTTC | - | TRBJ2-1 | - | TRBV27
CASSQEIPRQGYEQYF | TGTGCCAGCAGCCAAGAAATCCCGAGACAGGGATACGAGCAGTACTTC | TRBD1 | TRBJ2-7 | - | TRBV14
CASSFWGGEDIQYF | TGTGCCAGCAGTTTTTGGGGGGGGGAGGACATTCAGTACTTC | TRBD2 | TRBJ2-4 | - | TRBV12-3/TRBV12-4
CASSLFGSGTSGAFQETQYF | TGCGCCAGCAGCTTGTTCGGCTCCGGGACTAGCGGGGCCTTCCAAGAGACCCAGTACTTC | TRBD2 | TRBJ2-5 | - | TRBV5-1
CASRDRDRPSYEQYF | TGTGCCAGCAGAGACCGGGACAGGCCCTCCTACGAGCAGTACTTC | TRBD1 | TRBJ2-7 | few | TRBV4-2
CASSYKPGPGGAFF | TGTGCCAGCAGTTACAAACCGGGCCCCGGTGGAGCTTTCTTT | - | TRBJ1-1 | few | TRBV6-2/TRBV6-3
CASSPGGLTGELFF | TGTGCCAGCAGCCCGGGAGGGCTCACCGGGGAGCTGTTTTTT | TRBD2 | TRBJ2-2 | many | TRBV5-6
CASSLGAGGQREQFF | TGCGCCAGCAGCTTGGGGGCGGGGGGGCAAAGGGAGCAGTTCTTC | TRBD2 | TRBJ2-1 | few | TRBV5-1
CSARPSGGPYQPQHF | TGCAGTGCTAGACCCTCCGGGGGACCGTATCAGCCCCAGCATTTT | - | TRBJ1-5 | - | TRBV20-1
CASSLDGLRGNTIYF | TGTGCCAGCAGCTTAGACGGCTTACGAGGAAACACCATATATTTT | - | TRBJ1-3 | - | TRBV7-2
CSARSHEQFF | TGCAGTGCTAGGTCGCATGAGCAGTTCTTC | - | TRBJ2-1 | few | TRBV20-1
CASSISPGGLPHNEQFF | TGTGCCAGTAGTATATCCCCGGGAGGACTTCCTCACAATGAGCAGTTCTTC | TRBD2 | TRBJ2-1 | few | TRBV19
CASSKKSRASYNEQFF | TGTGCCAGCAGCAAAAAAAGCAGGGCTTCCTACAATGAGCAGTTCTTC | - | TRBJ2-1 | - | TRBV12-3/TRBV12-4
CSASRRLVSYEQYF | TGCAGTGCTTCAAGGAGGCTGGTCTCCTACGAGCAGTACTTC | - | TRBJ2-7 | many | TRBV20-1
CASSWTGAPSGANVLTF | TGTGCCAGCAGTTGGACAGGGGCACCTTCCGGGGCCAACGTCCTGACTTTC | TRBD1 | TRBJ2-6 | many | TRBV6-5
CASSQGWIGGRIQYF | TGCGCCAGCAGCCAGGGCTGGATCGGGGGGCGGATTCAGTACTTC | - | TRBJ2-4 | - | TRBV4-3
CASSSGGWREQYF | TGTGCCAGCAGTTCAGGTGGGTGGAGAGAGCAGTACTTC | - | TRBJ2-7 | few | TRBV28
CASSHFLGGQGTLGYTF | TGCGCCAGCAGCCACTTCTTAGGTGGACAGGGAACCCTTGGCTACACCTTC | TRBD1 | TRBJ1-2 | few | TRBV4-3
CASSPLAGAADTQYF | TGTGCCAGCAGTCCCCTCGCCGGGGCGGCAGATACGCAGTATTTT | - | TRBJ2-3 | many | TRBV7-2
CAIMGAGGTHEQYF | TGTGCCATCATGGGGGCGGGAGGGACCCACGAGCAGTACTTC | TRBD2 | TRBJ2-7 | many | TRBV10-3
CASSVVGGPWEQFF | TGTGCCAGCAGCGTTGTGGGAGGGCCATGGGAGCAGTTCTTC | TRBD2 | TRBJ2-1 | - | TRBV9
CASSLAASGRVYEQFF | TGTGCCAGCAGCTTAGCTGCTAGCGGGAGGGTCTATGAGCAGTTCTTC | TRBD2 | TRBJ2-1 | many | TRBV7-6
CASSRGSTYGYTF | TGCGCCAGCAGCCGTGGAAGCACCTATGGCTACACCTTC | - | TRBJ1-2 | - | TRBV4-3
CSARDRIAGVYNEQFF | TGCAGTGCTAGAGATCGGATAGCGGGAGTTTACAATGAGCAGTTCTTC | TRBD2 | TRBJ2-1 | - | TRBV20-1
CASSVYREETQYF | TGTGCCAGTAGTGTCTACAGGGAAGAGACCCAGTACTTC | - | TRBJ2-5 | few | TRBV19
CASTRVLSNEQFF | TGCGCCAGCACCCGGGTGCTATCCAATGAGCAGTTCTTC | - | TRBJ2-1 | - | TRBV10-2
CSASGFLVRGQHKNIQYF | TGCAGTGCCAGCGGGTTCCTCGTGCGGGGGCAACACAAAAACATTCAGTACTTC | - | TRBJ2-4 | - | TRBV20-1
CASSQVPEFYGYTF | TGCGCCAGCAGCCAAGTCCCGGAGTTCTATGGCTACACCTTC | - | TRBJ1-2 | - | TRBV4-3
CSARGGGGVRGSLYEQYF | TGCAGTGCTAGAGGGGGCGGGGGCGTGAGGGGCTCACTCTACGAGCAGTACTTC | - | TRBJ2-7 | many | TRBV20-1
CASSLGNGGGSSPLHF | TGCGCCAGCAGCTTGGGGAACGGAGGGGGGAGTTCACCCCTCCACTTT | - | TRBJ1-6 | few | TRBV5-1
CAWSSDFYGYTF | TGTGCCTGGAGTTCTGACTTCTATGGCTACACCTTC | - | TRBJ1-2 | - | TRBV30
CTAGASSYNEQFF | TGCACCGCTGGGGCCAGCTCCTACAATGAGCAGTTCTTC | - | TRBJ2-1 | many | TRBV20-1
CASTPETVDSYEQYF | TGTGCCAGCACCCCTGAGACAGTAGACTCCTACGAGCAGTACTTC | - | TRBJ2-7 | few | TRBV28
CASSLRPLAGGRYNEQFF | TGTGCCAGCAGCTTAAGACCATTAGCGGGGGGCCGCTACAATGAGCAGTTCTTC | TRBD2 | TRBJ2-1 | few | TRBV7-6
CASSFYGQGGSTDTQYF | TGTGCCAGCAGCTTTTACGGACAGGGGGGAAGCACAGATACGCAGTATTTT | TRBD1 | TRBJ2-3 | - | TRBV7-2
CASSSGLAGPLSGANVLTF | TGTGCTAGCAGCTCCGGACTAGCGGGGCCCCTCTCTGGGGCCAACGTCCTGACTTTC | TRBD2 | TRBJ2-6 | few | TRBV7-7